The 18 T cell receptor beta chains in this list originate from one sample, sequenced in a study of T cells in Graves' hyperthyroidism and ophthalmopathy. RNA transcripts served as the template for amplifying TCR beta CDR3 regions. The TCR CDR3 first-round RT-PCR relied on the HTBI primer set. TCRdb passed the multiplex PCR reads through MiXCR, listing each CDR3 protein once. Here the sample spans 250,000 or so distinct CDR3 sequences, approximately 15% being singletons. Source material: blood. Receptors were obtained from a middle-aged woman with Graves' hyperthyroidism that later progressed to Graves' ophthalmopathy.

This clonotype showed up many times. The chain employs TRBV28 and TRBJ2-7, with 11 nucleotides matching TRBD2. Germline V CDR1 and CDR2: MDHEN, SYDVKM. V gave up 4 bases and J gave up 0 bases; unmatched junction bases: 2. This CDR3 has 15 residues. The CDR3 DNA reads as TGTGCCAGCAGTTCTGGGACTAGCGGCTCCTACGAGCAGTACTTC. The encoded protein is CASSSGTSGSYEQYF. The full variable domain, completed using reference TRBV28 and TRBJ2-7, is DVKVTQSSRYLVKRTGEKVFLECVQDMDHENMFWYRQDPGLGLRLIYFSYDVKMKEKGDIPEGYSVSREKKERFSLILESASTNQTSMYLCASSSGTSGSYEQYFGPGTRLTVT.

This clonotype was picked up many times. CDR3 region: CASSLSWSEKAFF. In DNA form, the CDR3 reads TGTGCCAGCAGTTTATCCTGGAGCGAAAAAGCTTTCTTT. This chain joins TRBV28 and TRBJ1-1; D unclear. With 1 base removed from V and 9 bases from J, the gap between germline ends came to 12 bases. Germline V CDR1 and CDR2: MDHEN, SYDVKM. The CDR3 has 13 residues.

This clonotype was seen many times. DNA for the CDR3: TGCAGCGTTGAAGTTCGCCCAGCGGGAAGGGGTGAGCAGTTCTTC. Its protein is CSVEVRPAGRGEQFF. This sequence joins TRBV29-1 and TRBJ2-1; 7 nucleotides line up with TRBD2. Germline CDR1 SQVTM, CDR2 ANQGSEA. There are 15 residues in the CDR3. V lost 1 base to trimming and J lost 9 bases; unmatched junction nucleotides: 12.

This clonotype was observed many times. One end of the junction varies from germline; a read error may be responsible. The rearrangement joins TRBV28 to TRBJ2-7; a weak D match, TRBD2 (5 bases). In germline, CDR1 is MDHEN, CDR2 SYDVKM. The CDR3 runs 12 residues. The CDR3 nucleotides read TGTGCCAGCAGTCGAACCGGGGTAGGAGTAGACTTC. Translation: CASSRTGVGVDF.

The J gene is TRBJ1-1, the V gene TRBV4-1; tentatively, D is TRBD1 (5 bases). The V end was cut by 1 base, the J end by 0 bases, with 9 bases between. The CDR3 is 15 amino acids. CDR1 and CDR2 from the germline V gene are MGHRA and YSYEKL. The CDR3 nucleotides are TGCGCCAGCAGCCAAGCCCGGACACTGAACACTGAAGCTTTCTTT. Amino acids: CASSQARTLNTEAFF.

The chain employs TRBV27 and TRBJ1-2; D call uncertain. The germline CDR1 and CDR2 sequences are MNHEY and SMNVEV (reference sequence). With 5 bases removed from V and 8 bases from J, the gap between germline ends came to 15 bases. This CDR3 has 13 amino acids. Here the CDR3 reads CASSLSRSVGYTF. The CDR3 nucleotides are TGTGCCAGCAGTCTCTCCCGGAGCGTCGGCTACACCTTC.

This clonotype was seen many times. The rearrangement uses TRBV28 and TRBJ2-7; TRBD2 matches 12 bases. This CDR3 contains 17 residues. The ends lost 6 bases at V and 0 bases at J; junction bases unmatched: 9. Germline assignment: CDR1 MDHEN and CDR2 SYDVKM. The CDR3 sequence: CASSLHGLAGSSYEQYF. The CDR3 region has the DNA TGTGCCAGCAGCCTACACGGACTAGCGGGGAGCTCCTACGAGCAGTACTTC.

The V call is TRBV3-1, the J call TRBJ2-7, with D uncertain. Germline V gene lookup returns CDR1 LGHDT and CDR2 YNNKEL (reference sequence). V lost 3 bases to trimming and J lost 2 bases, with 11 bases between them. This CDR3 has 14 amino acids. The CDR3 sequence is CASSHPPITYEQYF. The DNA of the CDR3 is TGTGCCAGCAGCCACCCTCCTATAACCTACGAGCAGTACTTC.

This clonotype has only one observation. The chain links TRBV19 to TRBJ1-5; the D gene is possibly TRBD1 (6 bases). V was cut by 8 bases and J by 6 bases, with 14 bases left in between. There are 13 residues in the CDR3. Germline CDR1 reads LNHDA; CDR2 reads SQIVND (reference sequence). DNA of the CDR3: TGTGCCAGTGCCACAGGGATGGTTCAGCCCCAGCATTTT. Translating it yields CASATGMVQPQHF.

The sample holds a few counts of this clonotype. The chain is built from TRBV5-1 and TRBJ2-1; the match to TRBD2 covers 14 bases. Germline lookup yields CDR1 SGHRS and CDR2 YFSETQ. V shed 3 bases and J 1 base; nucleotides not matched to a gene: 6. This CDR3 region has 18 residues. CDR3 protein: CASSSPGLAGESYNEQFF. DNA of the CDR3: TGCGCCAGCAGCTCGCCGGGACTAGCGGGAGAATCCTACAATGAGCAGTTCTTC.

This clonotype was seen a few times. The chain recombines TRBV5-4 with TRBJ2-4, with unresolved D. V shed 0 bases and J shed 8 bases, with 15 bases lying between them. Germline values: CDR1 SGHNT, CDR2 YYREEE (reference sequence). This CDR3 spans 15 amino acids. The CDR3 region is CASSLEGRGRDIQYF. In nucleotides, the CDR3 is TGTGCCAGCAGCTTGGAGGGTCGTGGGCGAGACATTCAGTACTTC.

The rearrangement uses TRBV4-1 and TRBJ2-3, with 10 nucleotides matching TRBD2. From germline, CDR1 is MGHRA and CDR2 YSYEKL. The CDR3 consists of 19 residues. The J segment lost 7 bases and the V segment lost 0 bases, leaving 16 bases of the junction unmatched. In nucleotides, the CDR3 is TGCGCCAGCAGCCAAGATGTAGCGGGAGGCCCCCGTCCATTCCATACGCAGTATTTT. This gives the protein CASSQDVAGGPRPFHTQYF.

This clonotype came up many times. The rearrangement links TRBV2 to TRBJ2-1, with D unresolved. Per the germline V gene, CDR1 is SNHLY and CDR2 is FYNNEI. The V and J ends lost 5 bases and 7 bases respectively, with 12 bases between them. CDR3 length: 13 residues. In DNA form, the CDR3 reads TGTGCCAGCAGTAGTTCCGAGGAAAATGAGCAGTTCTTC. Its translation: CASSSSEENEQFF.

The chain is built from TRBV27 and TRBJ1-5; D is ambiguous. The germline gives CDR1 MNHEY, CDR2 SMNVEV (reference sequence). CDR3 length equals 15 residues. The germline V and J ends were trimmed by 4 bases and 0 bases, with 10 bases remaining between them. The DNA for the CDR3 is TGTGCCAGCAGTTCTCGGACGGATAGCAATCAGCCCCAGCATTTT. Translating it yields CASSSRTDSNQPQHF.

The chain recombines TRBV12-3 or TRBV12-4 with TRBJ1-2; D might be TRBD1 (6 bases). This CDR3 is 16 amino acids long. The V end lost 6 bases, the J end lost 0 bases, and 17 bases lay between the germline ends. The CDR3 reads CASRDPGQTANYGYTF. CDR3 nucleotide sequence: TGTGCCAGCAGGGACCCCGGACAGACGGCTAACTATGGCTACACCTTC.

This clonotype has more than one count but fewer than ten. The chain has TRBV4-1 and TRBJ1-6, with 9 bases fitting TRBD1. With 0 bases clipped from V and 7 bases from J, the junction kept 1 base outside the gene matches. Germline V gives CDR1 MGHRA, CDR2 YSYEKL. The CDR3 length is 15 residues. CDR3 bases: TGCGCCAGCAGCCAAGAGGGACAGGGAAATTCACCCCTCCACTTT. Amino acids: CASSQEGQGNSPLHF.

This clonotype was found many times. V is TRBV3-1 and J is TRBJ2-1; D is unresolved. Germline assignment: CDR1 LGHDT and CDR2 YNNKEL (reference sequence). Deletions cut 5 bases from V and 6 bases from J, with 14 bases between. CDR3 length equals 14 residues. The CDR3 DNA follows: TGTGCCAGCAGCAGCCAATATGTGGGCAATGAGCAGTTCTTC. Its translation: CASSSQYVGNEQFF.

This clonotype showed up just a few times. The chain joins TRBV20-1 to TRBJ2-5; unclear D gene. The germline CDR1 and CDR2 sequences are DFQATT and SNEGSKA (reference sequence). This CDR3 has 13 residues. V was trimmed by 0 bases and J by 4 bases, leaving 9 bases between them. In nucleotides, the CDR3 is TGCAGTGCTAGAGATGGATCAACAGAGACCCAGTACTTC. This encodes CSARDGSTETQYF.